The 32 T cell receptor beta chains listed next were all sequenced from one sample in a study of blood T cell repertoires in COVID-19. Produced via immunoSEQ multiplex PCR; TCRdb's table is partial and in-frame only. The sample gives tens of thousands of clones, over 70% of which show up once; 4.9% is in the top ten. Sequencing was carried out using peripheral blood. These TCRs come from a human donor in a cohort sampled during active COVID-19.

The chain carries TRBV21-1 and TRBJ2-7; TRBD2, the table's D call, lacks a check against the DNA. TRBV21-1 is tagged as a pseudogene. The CDR3 has 17 residues. In DNA form, the CDR3 reads TGTGCCAGCTGGCAGGGGCTAGCGGGATACGGTTCGGACGAGCAGTACTTC. This sequence encodes CASWQGLAGYGSDEQYF.

The chain combines TRBV5-1 with TRBJ2-7; TRBD2 is a possible D gene (5 bases). The CDR3 length is 12 residues. Between the trimmed V and J ends, which lost 2 bases and 3 bases, there was a span of 6 bases. Germline CDR1 reads SGHRS; CDR2 reads YFSETQ. The CDR3 DNA sequence: TGCGCCAGCAGCTTAAGCGGCTACGAGCAGTACTTC. Amino acid sequence: CASSLSGYEQYF.

CDR3 sequence: CASSPPYPAGATQYF. CDR3 sequence (DNA): TGTGCCAGCAGTCCTCCATACCCGGCGGGGGCGACGCAGTATTTT. V and J are TRBV28 and TRBJ2-3; the D gene is possibly TRBD2 (7 bases). CDR3 size: 15 residues. In germline, CDR1 is MDHEN, CDR2 SYDVKM. V was clipped by 5 bases and J by 9 bases, with 21 bases between them. The full variable domain, completed using reference TRBV28 and TRBJ2-3, is DVKVTQSSRYLVKRTGEKVFLECVQDMDHENMFWYRQDPGLGLRLIYFSYDVKMKEKGDIPEGYSVSREKKERFSLILESASTNQTSMYLCASSPPYPAGATQYFGPGTRLTVL.

The chain is built from TRBV9 and TRBJ1-3; no clear D. The V and J ends lost 1 base and 0 bases respectively, with 5 bases between them. CDR3 length: 14 amino acids. CDR1 is SGDLS, CDR2 YYNGEE, per germline. Written as DNA, the CDR3 is TGTGCCAGCAGCGTAATGAGCTCTGGAAACACCATATATTTT. Amino acids: CASSVMSSGNTIYF.

This chain connects TRBV2 to TRBJ1-2; TRBD1 is a possible D gene (5 bases). Germline CDR1 and CDR2: SNHLY and FYNNEI. V was shortened by 4 bases and J by 8 bases, with 14 bases between the two germline ends. There are 13 residues in the CDR3. The CDR3 region is CASSAGPGRGYTF. In DNA, the CDR3 is TGTGCCAGCAGTGCTGGGCCAGGGCGCGGCTACACCTTC.

The J gene is TRBJ2-6, the V gene TRBV7-8; a weak D match, TRBD2 (5 bases). Trimming removed 2 bases from V and 0 bases from J, with 20 bases in between. The CDR3 extends over 20 amino acids. CDR1 is SGHVS and CDR2 is FQNEAQ in the germline V gene. The CDR3 nucleotides are TGTGCCAGCAGCTTAAGGTTTGGGTACGGTGGGAGCTCTGGGGCCAACGTCCTGACTTTC. Translation gives CASSLRFGYGGSSGANVLTF.

The CDR3 region is CASSFNSYNEQFF. The CDR3 DNA is TGTGCCAGCAGCTTTAACTCCTACAATGAGCAGTTCTTC. The rearrangement uses TRBV5-4 and TRBJ2-1; D call uncertain. This CDR3 is 13 amino acids long. CDR1 and CDR2 (germline): SGHNT, YYREEE (reference sequence). V was pared by 2 bases and J by 0 bases, with 3 bases between.

This clone was counted a few times. The CDR3 region is CASSRQQGTTEAFF. The CDR3, as DNA: TGTGCCAGCAGCCGACAGCAGGGGACGACTGAAGCTTTCTTT. The V call is TRBV7-8, the J call TRBJ1-1; a weak D match, TRBD1 (6 bases). Germline CDR1 is SGHVS and CDR2 is FQNEAQ. Trimming took off 5 bases at V and 5 bases at J, with 15 bases between the two ends. The CDR3 length is 14 residues.

This clone was recorded a few times. The chain recombines TRBV4-1 with TRBJ2-7, with 12 nucleotides matching TRBD2. The V segment lost 0 bases and the J segment 3 bases; nucleotides outside the gene matches: 0. The CDR3 spans 15 residues. CDR1 and CDR2 (germline): MGHRA, YSYEKL. CDR3 sequence reads: CASSQEGLAGYEQYF. The CDR3, as DNA: TGCGCCAGCAGCCAAGAGGGACTAGCGGGCTACGAGCAGTACTTC.

This chain uses TRBV5-6 with TRBJ2-7; a weak D match, TRBD2 (7 bases). Trimming took 3 bases from V and 6 from J, leaving 13 bases between them. Germline CDR1 is SGHDT and CDR2 is YYEEEE. This CDR3 has 13 residues. DNA for the CDR3: TGTGCCAGCAGCTGGGGAGGGGGAGTCGAGCAGTACTTC. Its translation: CASSWGGGVEQYF.

This chain joins TRBV27 and TRBJ2-7, with 9 bases aligning to TRBD2. The V segment lost 5 bases and the J segment 7 bases; nucleotides outside the gene matches: 18. The CDR3 length is 17 residues. The germline CDR1 and CDR2 sequences are MNHEY and SMNVEV (reference sequence). The CDR3 loop is CASSLGSSGVRLFEQYF. The CDR3 region has the DNA TGTGCCAGCAGTCTCGGTTCTAGCGGGGTTCGTCTCTTTGAGCAGTACTTC.

The chain uses TRBV27 and TRBJ2-2; the match to TRBD2 covers 8 bases. CDR3 size: 17 residues. The V gene's germline CDR1 is MNHEY and CDR2 SMNVEV (reference sequence). Germline trimming cut 3 bases from V and 3 bases from J; bases unmatched to any gene: 9. The CDR3 coding sequence is TGTGCCAGCAGTTTCAGGAATAGCGGGACTTACACCGGGGAGCTGTTTTTT. It encodes CASSFRNSGTYTGELFF.

This chain uses TRBV6-6 with TRBJ1-5, with D perhaps matching TRBD1 (5 bases). The germline V gene encodes CDR1 MNHNY and CDR2 SVGAGI (reference sequence). There are 13 residues in the CDR3. The V and J ends lost 2 bases and 9 bases respectively, with 11 bases between them. The CDR3 sequence is CASSYERRGPQHF. CDR3 DNA: TGTGCCAGCAGTTACGAGAGGAGGGGGCCCCAGCATTTT.

The rearrangement links TRBV4-1 to TRBJ1-1; unclear D gene. Germline-derived CDR1 and CDR2 are MGHRA and YSYEKL. V was shortened by 3 bases and J by 4 bases, with 9 bases between the two germline ends. There are 13 residues in the CDR3. The CDR3 nucleotides read TGCGCCAGCAGCCACGGAGAGGGCACTGAAGCTTTCTTT. Its protein product is CASSHGEGTEAFF.

The V gene is TRBV18, the J gene TRBJ2-7; D is ambiguous. V was trimmed by 0 bases and J by 0 bases, leaving 9 bases between them. Germline CDR1 reads KGHSH; CDR2 reads LQKENI. CDR3 length: 15 amino acids. The CDR3 is CASSPPGGFSYEQYF. CDR3 DNA sequence: TGTGCCAGCTCACCACCTGGCGGATTCTCCTACGAGCAGTACTTC. Filled out from reference TRBV18 and TRBJ2-7, the complete variable domain reads NAGVMQNPRHLVRRRGQEARLRCSPMKGHSHVYWYRQLPEEGLKFMVYLQKENIIDESGMPKERFSAEFPKEGPSILRIQQVVRGDSAAYFCASSPPGGFSYEQYFGPGTRLTVT.

The chain carries TRBV4-1 and TRBJ2-7, with 9 bases fitting TRBD1. CDR1 MGHRA and CDR2 YSYEKL come from the germline V gene. CDR3 length: 16 residues. The V gene end was trimmed by 0 bases and the J gene end by 6 bases; junction bases not matched to a gene: 9. CDR3 in DNA: TGCGCCAGCAGCCAAGATCCGGGACAGGGAAAAGTCGAGCAGTACTTC. Protein product: CASSQDPGQGKVEQYF.

Turning to this clone: Compared with germline, one end of the junction differs, possibly owing to a read error. V usage is TRBV7-9 and J usage is TRBJ1-3; D gene ambiguous. This CDR3 is 11 amino acids long. CDR1 and CDR2 (germline): SEHNR, FQNEAQ (reference sequence). The CDR3 is CASSLGSGLHF. CDR3 in DNA: TGTGCCAGCAGCTTAGGGTCAGGACTACATTTT.

This clone was observed a few times. The chain links TRBV6-6 to TRBJ1-1, with D uncertain. V lost 7 bases, J lost 3 bases, and 12 bases lay in between. The CDR3 has 13 residues. Germline-derived CDR1 and CDR2 are MNHNY and SVGAGI (reference sequence). DNA for the CDR3: TGTGCCAGCACCACGACCAGGCACACTGAAGCTTTCTTT. Its translation: CASTTTRHTEAFF.

This clone was detected only a few times. Other DNA sequences in the same sample also yield this CDR3. The rearrangement uses TRBV9 and TRBJ1-5; maybe TRBD1 (6 bases). CDR1 is SGDLS and CDR2 is YYNGEE in the germline V gene. The CDR3 totals 14 residues. Trimming pared 0 bases from V and 4 bases from J, leaving 8 bases between. The CDR3 DNA is TGTGCCAGCAGCGTAGGGCAGGGGAATCAGCCCCAGCATTTT. The encoded protein is CASSVGQGNQPQHF.

The genes are TRBV30 and TRBJ2-3; 11 bases are shared with TRBD2. Unmatched junction bases numbered 9, after V lost 1 base and J lost 6 bases. Germline CDR1 reads GTSNPN; CDR2 reads SVGIG (reference sequence). This CDR3 is built from 16 residues. As DNA, the CDR3 is TGTGCCTGGAGTGCCATGGTAGCGGGAGGGCCCGATACGCAGTATTTT. Its translation: CAWSAMVAGGPDTQYF.

The chain uses TRBV4-1 and TRBJ2-7; D remains ambiguous. This CDR3 comprises 16 residues. The V end was cut by 0 bases, the J end by 3 bases, with 15 bases between. The germline gives CDR1 MGHRA, CDR2 YSYEKL. The CDR3 loop reads CASSQDNPAELYEQYF. DNA for the CDR3: TGCGCCAGCAGCCAAGATAATCCTGCTGAGCTCTACGAGCAGTACTTC.

The genes are TRBV27 and TRBJ1-5; no clear D. Looked up from germline, CDR1 is MNHEY and CDR2 is SMNVEV (reference sequence). The CDR3 sequence is 15 residues long. V lost 2 bases to trimming and J lost 0 bases, with 8 bases between them. CDR3 nucleotide sequence: TGTGCCAGCAGTTTAACCGGGGTTAGCAATCAGCCCCAGCATTTT. Translation gives CASSLTGVSNQPQHF.

The rearrangement links TRBV11-2 to TRBJ2-7; 9 bases line up with TRBD2. The CDR3 length is 16 residues. V gave up 0 bases and J gave up 4 bases; unmatched junction bases: 7. Germline V gives CDR1 SGHAT, CDR2 FQNNGV. The CDR3 spells CASSLEYSGRSYEQYF. In nucleotides, the CDR3 is TGTGCCAGCAGCTTAGAGTATAGCGGGAGATCGTACGAGCAGTACTTC. The entire variable domain, with the rest obtained from reference TRBV11-2 and TRBJ2-7, is as follows: EAGVAQSPRYKIIEKRQSVAFWCNPISGHATLYWYQQILGQGPKLLIQFQNNGVVDDSQLPKDRFSAERLKGVDSTLKIQPAKLEDSAVYLCASSLEYSGRSYEQYFGPGTRLTVT.

To note about this clone: At one end, the junction sequence differs from germline, possibly due to a read error. The gene calls are TRBV7-7 and TRBJ1-4; D is uncertain. Germline loops: CDR1 SSHAT, CDR2 FNYEAQ (reference sequence). This CDR3 is 13 amino acids long. The CDR3 is CASTVRLGEKLFF. The CDR3, as DNA: TGTGCTAGCACCGTGCGGTTAGGTGAAAAACTGTTTTTT.

The chain combines TRBV29-1 with TRBJ2-1, with 8 bases that match TRBD1. The length of the CDR3 is 13 residues. The germline CDR1 and CDR2 sequences are SQVTM and ANQGSEA. V shed 7 bases and J 3 bases; nucleotides not matched to a gene: 5. The CDR3: CSGGDRLYNEQFF. The CDR3 bases are TGCAGCGGTGGGGACAGGCTCTACAATGAGCAGTTCTTC.

J is TRBJ2-1 and V is TRBV4-3; D possibly corresponds to TRBD2 (6 bases). This CDR3 region has 14 residues. Deletions cut 3 bases from V and 4 bases from J, with 10 bases between. Germline V CDR1 and CDR2: LGHNA, YSLEER. CDR3 residues: CASSHRREYNEQFF. The DNA of the CDR3 is TGCGCCAGCAGCCATCGGCGGGAATACAATGAGCAGTTCTTC.

The V gene is TRBV28, the J gene TRBJ2-5; 7 positions agree with TRBD1. CDR3 length: 15 amino acids. V lost 6 bases and J lost 0; bases outside the gene matches: 7. Looked up from germline, CDR1 is MDHEN and CDR2 is SYDVKM. The DNA of the CDR3 is TGTGCCAGCAGAAGACAGGGTCTGGACCAAGAGACCCAGTACTTC. Amino acid sequence: CASRRQGLDQETQYF.

The chain recombines TRBV2 with TRBJ1-5, with 9 bases identical to TRBD1. V shed 6 bases and J 5 bases; nucleotides not matched to a gene: 5. This CDR3 has 14 amino acids. In germline, CDR1 is SNHLY, CDR2 FYNNEI. CDR3 in DNA: TGTGCCAGCAGCGGGGACAGGGCCTATCAGCCCCAGCATTTT. Translating gives CASSGDRAYQPQHF.

This clone was found a few times. The chain joins TRBV4-3 to TRBJ1-4, with D hard to call. Between the trimmed V and J ends, which lost 1 base and 0 bases, there was a span of 6 bases. The germline CDR1 and CDR2 sequences are LGHNA and YSLEER. The CDR3 has 15 residues. The CDR3 loop is CASSQGAATNEKLFF. The CDR3 bases are TGCGCCAGCAGCCAAGGGGCAGCAACTAATGAAAAACTGTTTTTT.

J is TRBJ2-5 and V is TRBV27; no reliable D call. This CDR3 spans 13 amino acids. The V end was cut by 2 bases, the J end by 5 bases, with 9 bases between. The germline CDR1 and CDR2 sequences are MNHEY and SMNVEV (reference sequence). CDR3 region: CASSLAYGETQYF. The CDR3, as DNA: TGTGCCAGCAGTTTAGCCTACGGGGAGACCCAGTACTTC.

The V gene is TRBV19, the J gene TRBJ1-1; 7 nucleotides agree with TRBD1. The CDR3 sequence is 15 residues long. Germline CDR1 reads LNHDA; CDR2 reads SQIVND (reference sequence). J gave up 5 bases and V 5 bases, and 11 bases lay outside the gene matches. The CDR3 loop reads CASSGKQQGLTEAFF. The CDR3 DNA sequence: TGTGCCAGTAGTGGGAAGCAACAGGGGCTGACTGAAGCTTTCTTT.

This clone turned up a few times. The chain carries TRBV30 and TRBJ1-5; maybe TRBD1 (6 bases). This CDR3 contains 13 residues. V lost 3 bases and J lost 3, with 9 bases in between. Germline V lookup: CDR1 GTSNPN, CDR2 SVGIG (reference sequence). The CDR3 sequence: CAWSRQDNQPQHF. CDR3 bases: TGTGCCTGGAGCCGACAGGACAATCAGCCCCAGCATTTT.